Shown below are 26 T cell receptor beta chains from a single sample sequenced in a study of OX40 agonist ivuxolimab in advanced cancers. Profiling relied on immunoSEQ multiplex PCR, and the TCRdb table lists in-frame clones only, not all of them. The data show 39,000 or so clones, around 89% seen once. The material was CD4+ or CD8+ T cells sorted from blood, obtained in a trial of the OX40 agonist ivuxolimab. Receptor source: an adult with an advanced solid tumor such as melanoma, head and neck, liver or kidney cancer.

The chain employs TRBV4-3 and TRBJ1-2; D not resolved. The germline CDR1 and CDR2 sequences are LGHNA and YSLEER. This CDR3 has 13 residues. Deletions cut 3 bases from V and 7 bases from J, with 12 bases between. CDR3 coding DNA: TGCGCCAGCAGCCAGGGAGTATGGGTTGGCTACACCTTC. It codes for CASSQGVWVGYTF.

CDR3 DNA sequence: TGTGCCAGCTCACCTCTATCCTCTAGCGGCAGCACAGATACGCAGTATTTT. Translation: CASSPLSSSGSTDTQYF. V usage is TRBV18 and J usage is TRBJ2-3; 7 bases agree with TRBD2. CDR3 length: 17 amino acids. The germline V gene has CDR1 KGHSH and CDR2 LQKENI. Trimming took 3 bases from V and 0 from J; bases not matched to a gene: 9.

This chain joins TRBV20-1 and TRBJ2-3, with a possible D match to TRBD1 (6 bases). V gave up 3 bases and J gave up 9 bases, with 7 bases separating them. The germline gives CDR1 DFQATT, CDR2 SNEGSKA (reference sequence). This CDR3 has 10 amino acids. CDR3 nucleotide sequence: TGCAGTGCTAGTGACAGGACGCAGTATTTT. Protein sequence: CSASDRTQYF.

This chain links TRBV7-2 with TRBJ1-5; a weak D match, TRBD1 (5 bases). Per germline, CDR1 SGHTA and CDR2 FQGNSA. The ends were cut back, 3 bases at V and 5 bases at J, with 8 bases in the middle. The CDR3 extends over 13 amino acids. CDR3 DNA: TGTGCCAGCAGCTTTCTAGGGGATCAGCCCCAGCATTTT. As protein: CASSFLGDQPQHF.

The CDR3 region is CASMGTLYNEQFF. The DNA of the CDR3 is TGTGCCAGCATGGGGACCCTATACAATGAGCAGTTCTTC. This rearrangement joins TRBV2 to TRBJ2-1, with D perhaps matching TRBD1 or TRBD2 (5 bases each). V was cut by 7 bases and J by 4 bases, with 11 bases left in between. Germline-derived CDR1 and CDR2 are SNHLY and FYNNEI. The CDR3 covers 13 residues.

The chain employs TRBV7-9 and TRBJ2-1; 7 bases line up with TRBD2. The CDR3 loop spans 17 amino acids. With 5 bases clipped from V and 4 bases from J, the junction kept 14 bases outside the gene matches. Germline values: CDR1 SEHNR, CDR2 FQNEAQ (reference sequence). DNA for the CDR3: TGTGCCAGCAGCCCCTCCTTTTCGGGGGGATTTTACAATGAGCAGTTCTTC. Protein product: CASSPSFSGGFYNEQFF.

The rearrangement uses TRBV7-3 and TRBJ2-1; the match to TRBD1 covers 7 bases. Germline loops: CDR1 SGHTA, CDR2 FQGTGA. CDR3 length equals 14 residues. The junction had 7 bases not matched to a gene; V was cut back by 3 bases and J by 8 bases. In DNA, the CDR3 is TGTGCCAGCAGCTTGGCCAGGGGGTCGGATGAGCAGTTCTTC. This sequence encodes CASSLARGSDEQFF.

The chain is built from TRBV10-1 and TRBJ2-7; D gene uncertain. Germline V lookup: CDR1 WNHNN, CDR2 SYGVQD (reference sequence). V lost 2 bases to trimming and J lost 3 bases, with 11 bases between them. The CDR3 covers 14 residues. CDR3 residues: CASSEGNSGYEQYF. The CDR3 DNA reads as TGCGCCAGCAGTGAGGGGAACAGTGGCTACGAGCAGTACTTC.

The chain links TRBV9 to TRBJ2-5; 12 bases align to TRBD2. Per germline, CDR1 SGDLS and CDR2 YYNGEE. The CDR3 consists of 15 residues. Trimming took 4 bases from V and 5 from J; bases not matched to a gene: 6. In nucleotides, the CDR3 is TGTGCCAGCAGCCCTAGCGGGGGGGCCGCGGAGACCCAGTACTTC. The encoded protein is CASSPSGGAAETQYF. Complete variable domain (other parts from reference TRBV9 and TRBJ2-5): DSGVTQTPKHLITATGQRVTLRCSPRSGDLSVYWYQQSLDQGLQFLIQYYNGEERAKGNILERFSAQQFPDLHSELNLSSLELGDSALYFCASSPSGGAAETQYFGPGTRLLVL.

The CDR3 spells CASRDRGRGDYGYTF. The CDR3 bases are TGTGCCAGCCGGGACAGGGGGCGCGGGGACTATGGCTACACCTTC. The chain is built from TRBV19 and TRBJ1-2, with TRBD1 matching over 12 bases. Trimming at V came to 9 bases and at J to 3 bases, leaving 8 bases not matched to a gene. CDR3 length equals 15 residues. Germline loops: CDR1 LNHDA, CDR2 SQIVND (reference sequence).

The chain uses TRBV11-3 and TRBJ2-6; 12 bases line up with TRBD1. This CDR3 region has 17 residues. Germline V lookup: CDR1 SGHNT, CDR2 YENEEA. After removal of 4 bases from V and 4 bases from J, the junction contained 5 bases not matched to a gene. The CDR3 DNA sequence: TGTGCCAGCAGCTCGGGACAGGGGGCGCTCGGGGCCAACGTCCTGACTTTC. It specifies CASSSGQGALGANVLTF.

The chain uses TRBV13 and TRBJ2-2; TRBD2 agrees at 10 bases. The V gene's germline CDR1 is PRHDT and CDR2 FYEKMQ (reference sequence). This CDR3 is built from 18 residues. V lost 5 bases to trimming and J lost 1 base; unmatched junction nucleotides: 10. CDR3 region: CASSPGGLAGVNTGELFF. In DNA form, the CDR3 reads TGTGCCAGCAGCCCGGGGGGGCTAGCGGGAGTGAACACCGGGGAGCTGTTTTTT.

This chain links TRBV11-2 with TRBJ2-7; 8 bases fit TRBD1. The CDR3 has 15 residues. Germline CDR1 is SGHAT and CDR2 is FQNNGV. After removal of 4 bases from V and 0 bases from J, the junction contained 5 bases not matched to a gene. The CDR3 sequence is CASSSGQAPSYEQYF. CDR3 nucleotides: TGTGCCAGCAGCTCGGGACAGGCCCCCTCCTACGAGCAGTACTTC.

J is TRBJ1-6 and V is TRBV7-3; D unclear. V lost 5 bases and J 9 bases, leaving 14 bases between the germline ends. The length of the CDR3 is 14 residues. CDR1 and CDR2 (germline): SGHTA, FQGTGA. The CDR3: CASSVNMVGSPLHF. DNA for the CDR3: TGTGCCAGCAGCGTCAATATGGTTGGTTCACCCCTCCACTTT.

This chain links TRBV6-5 with TRBJ1-1, with D possibly matching TRBD1 (5 bases). The length of the CDR3 is 13 residues. Between the trimmed V and J ends, which lost 6 bases and 2 bases, there was a span of 10 bases. Germline values: CDR1 MNHEY, CDR2 SVGAGI. CDR3 region: CASSFDRNTEAFF. In DNA form, the CDR3 reads TGTGCCAGCAGCTTTGACAGAAACACTGAAGCTTTCTTT.

The chain has TRBV6-5 and TRBJ1-1; D is unresolved. Trimming took off 6 bases at V and 1 base at J, with 12 bases between the two ends. The CDR3 sequence is 14 residues long. The germline V gene encodes CDR1 MNHEY and CDR2 SVGAGI. CDR3 DNA sequence: TGTGCCAGCAGCTCGACATGGGGGAACACTGAAGCTTTCTTT. Translation gives CASSSTWGNTEAFF.

The chain has TRBV4-3 and TRBJ1-2; tentatively, D is TRBD1 (5 bases). Looked up from germline, CDR1 is LGHNA and CDR2 is YSLEER. The CDR3 consists of 16 residues. Trimming shortened V by 0 bases and J by 4 bases, and 15 bases separated the two germline ends. The DNA of the CDR3 is TGCGCCAGCAGCCAAGAGGCCGACCGGGGGAGCTATGGCTACACCTTC. Translated, it gives CASSQEADRGSYGYTF.

The chain is built from TRBV6-1 and TRBJ1-5; D gene uncertain. The CDR3 covers 14 residues. The V end was cut by 3 bases, the J end by 6 bases, with 12 bases between. Germline-derived CDR1 and CDR2 are MNHNS and SASEGT. CDR3 DNA: TGTGCCAGCAGTGACAGGAGGGTGGGTCAGCCCCAGCATTTT. It yields the protein CASSDRRVGQPQHF.

The V gene is TRBV19, the J gene TRBJ2-2; 9 bases agree with TRBD1. CDR1 is LNHDA and CDR2 is SQIVND in the germline V gene (reference sequence). CDR3 length equals 14 residues. V was clipped by 3 bases and J by 6 bases; unmatched bases: 2. CDR3 in DNA: TGTGCCAGTAGTATGGGACAGGGTGCCGGGGAGCTGTTTTTT. Translating gives CASSMGQGAGELFF.

This chain links TRBV7-9 with TRBJ1-3; D ambiguous. V lost 2 bases, J lost 0 bases, and 14 bases lay in between. This CDR3 region has 17 residues. Germline CDR1 is SEHNR and CDR2 is FQNEAQ (reference sequence). DNA for the CDR3: TGTGCCAGCAGCTTAATCGGAGGGCCGGTCTCTGGAAACACCATATATTTT. Its protein product is CASSLIGGPVSGNTIYF.

The chain is built from TRBV5-1 and TRBJ2-6; weak D call: TRBD1 (6 bases). Germline V lookup: CDR1 SGHRS, CDR2 YFSETQ. The CDR3 runs to 16 residues. V was pared by 3 bases and J by 0 bases, with 10 bases between. In DNA form, the CDR3 reads TGCGCCAGCAGCTCCGCCAGGGGCTCTGGGGCCAACGTCCTGACTTTC. Translation gives CASSSARGSGANVLTF. Based on the CDR3 plus reference TRBV5-1 and TRBJ2-6, the full variable domain is KAGVTQTPRYLIKTRGQQVTLSCSPISGHRSVSWYQQTPGQGLQFLFEYFSETQRNKGNFPGRFSGRQFSNSRSEMNVSTLELGDSALYLCASSSARGSGANVLTFGAGSRLTVL.

This chain uses TRBV4-1 with TRBJ1-5; D not resolved. This CDR3 contains 15 residues. Trimming took 0 bases from V and 7 from J, leaving 13 bases between them. The germline V gene encodes CDR1 MGHRA and CDR2 YSYEKL. CDR3 loop: CASSQEYQWWQPQHF. CDR3 coding DNA: TGCGCCAGCAGCCAAGAATACCAGTGGTGGCAGCCCCAGCATTTT.

The rearrangement joins TRBV19 to TRBJ1-1; D is ambiguous. V lost 1 base to trimming and J lost 3 bases, with 6 bases between them. Germline CDR1 is LNHDA and CDR2 is SQIVND (reference sequence). The CDR3 has 13 residues. CDR3 coding DNA: TGTGCCAGTAGTATAGGGATGGACACTGAAGCTTTCTTT. This gives the protein CASSIGMDTEAFF.

In regard to this clone: Germline and junction disagree at one end, which may indicate a read error. The V call is TRBV7-7, the J call TRBJ2-2; no definite D call. The CDR3 spans 14 residues. The germline V gene encodes CDR1 SSHAT and CDR2 FNYEAQ (reference sequence). This CDR3 is CASSSRRDTGELFF. CDR3 bases: TGTGCTAGCAGCTCCCGTCGGGACACCGGGGAGCTGTTTTTT.

V gene TRBV7-9 combines with J gene TRBJ2-6; D is unresolved. V lost 11 bases to trimming and J lost 0 bases, with 8 bases between them. The CDR3 covers 13 residues. In germline, CDR1 is SEHNR, CDR2 FQNEAQ (reference sequence). Here the CDR3 DNA reads TGTGCCGGAAAGAACTCTGGGGCCAACGTCCTGACTTTC. This gives the protein CAGKNSGANVLTF.

This chain links TRBV7-9 with TRBJ2-1; 15 bases are a match to TRBD2. V lost 5 bases and J lost 10; bases outside the gene matches: 3. The germline V gene has CDR1 SEHNR and CDR2 FQNEAQ (reference sequence). This CDR3 region has 14 residues. In DNA form, the CDR3 reads TGTGCCAGCAGCCTCGGGACTAGCGGGGGGGAGCAGTTCTTC. Its protein product is CASSLGTSGGEQFF.